A selection of T cell receptor beta chains follows, all from one sample in a study of cytomegalovirus exposure and HLA in healthy donors. Generated by immunoSEQ multiplex PCR, the TCRdb table keeps only in-frame clones and is missing some. The sample has approximately 190,000 clones, about 85% seen once. Sequenced: PBMCs. All receptors derive from a boy younger than 10 in good health and CMV-seronegative. Both conserved end residues are part of each CDR3. The D gene is left open where the match is weak. Size tells how often a clone was seen (once, few, many) or the class of an expanded clone, and some rows leave it out.

clone_size j_call v_call d_call cdr3_aa cdr3_nt
. TRBJ1-2 TRBV27 TRBD1 CASSPAGQVYGYTF TGTGCCAGCAGTCCCGCGGGACAGGTCTATGGCTACACCTTC
. TRBJ2-1 TRBV2 TRBD2 CASTLGMLVLAGHNEQFF TGTGCCAGCACCCTCGGGATGTTAGTGCTAGCGGGACACAATGAGCAGTTCTTC
. TRBJ1-1 TRBV9 TRBD1 CASSALTGGQNTEAFF TGTGCCAGCAGCGCATTGACAGGGGGCCAGAACACTGAAGCTTTCTTT
. TRBJ2-1 TRBV5-1 . CASSPTFRGRGQFF TGCGCCAGCAGCCCAACTTTCAGGGGACGGGGGCAGTTCTTC
. TRBJ1-2 TRBV28 TRBD1 CASSGQGLGYTF TGTGCCAGCAGTGGACAGGGTTTGGGCTACACCTTC
. TRBJ2-7 TRBV21-1 . CASSKVPGGYEQYF TGTGCCAGCAGCAAAGTACCAGGGGGGTACGAGCAGTACTTC
. TRBJ1-6 TRBV27 TRBD1 CASSLRLGQGASYNSPLHF TGTGCCAGCAGTTTGAGACTTGGACAGGGGGCTTCCTATAATTCACCCCTCCACTTT
. TRBJ2-5 TRBV2 TRBD2 CASSPPMVLAGNETQYF TGTGCCAGCAGTCCGCCAATGGTGCTAGCGGGGAACGAGACCCAGTACTTC
once TRBJ2-3 TRBV10-3 TRBD1 CAISGTGTTDTQYF TGTGCCATCAGTGGGACAGGGACCACAGATACGCAGTATTTT
. TRBJ2-7 TRBV5-5 TRBD1 CASSLNTGTGFSYEQYF TGTGCCAGCAGCTTGAACACCGGGACAGGGTTCTCCTACGAGCAGTACTTC
. TRBJ2-7 TRBV11-1 TRBD1 CASSYPRDRGVGEQYF TGTGCCAGCAGCTATCCCCGGGACAGGGGGGTCGGCGAGCAGTACTTC
. TRBJ2-2 TRBV18 TRBD1 CASSPRQGLDGELFF TGTGCCAGCTCACCCCGACAGGGGTTGGACGGGGAGCTGTTTTTT
. TRBJ2-3 TRBV28 TRBD2 CASSLHTSGTSRADTQYF TGTGCCAGCAGTCTCCACACTTCTGGGACTAGCCGAGCAGATACGCAGTATTTT
. TRBJ2-3 TRBV7-8 . CATKRYSTDTQYF TGTGCCACTAAACGGTATAGCACAGATACGCAGTATTTT
. TRBJ2-1 TRBV7-9 TRBD1 CASSLTPGGDRGYNEQFF TGTGCCAGCAGCTTAACGCCGGGGGGGGACAGGGGATACAATGAGCAGTTCTTC
. TRBJ1-5 TRBV6-6 . CASTSRGNNQPQHF TGTGCCAGCACCTCCCGGGGTAACAATCAGCCCCAGCATTTT
. TRBJ2-7 TRBV11-2 TRBD2 CASTLGGLAYEQYF TGTGCCAGCACCCTTGGGGGACTAGCCTACGAGCAGTACTTC
. TRBJ2-3 TRBV5-4 . CASSSAKGGTDTQYF TGTGCCAGCAGCTCGGCAAAGGGGGGCACAGATACGCAGTATTTT
. TRBJ1-2 TRBV27 TRBD1 CASSIGTAYGYTF TGTGCCAGCAGTATAGGGACAGCCTATGGCTACACCTTC
. TRBJ1-1 TRBV5-6 . CASSPLVGEGTEAFF TGTGCCAGCAGCCCCCTGGTGGGGGAGGGCACTGAAGCTTTCTTT
. TRBJ2-7 TRBV25-1 TRBD2 CASSHGGLASEQYF TGTGCCAGCAGTCACGGGGGACTAGCTAGCGAGCAGTACTTC
few TRBJ2-7 TRBV10-3 TRBD1 CAITPGQGTTYEQYF TGTGCCATCACCCCAGGACAGGGAACCACCTACGAGCAGTACTTC